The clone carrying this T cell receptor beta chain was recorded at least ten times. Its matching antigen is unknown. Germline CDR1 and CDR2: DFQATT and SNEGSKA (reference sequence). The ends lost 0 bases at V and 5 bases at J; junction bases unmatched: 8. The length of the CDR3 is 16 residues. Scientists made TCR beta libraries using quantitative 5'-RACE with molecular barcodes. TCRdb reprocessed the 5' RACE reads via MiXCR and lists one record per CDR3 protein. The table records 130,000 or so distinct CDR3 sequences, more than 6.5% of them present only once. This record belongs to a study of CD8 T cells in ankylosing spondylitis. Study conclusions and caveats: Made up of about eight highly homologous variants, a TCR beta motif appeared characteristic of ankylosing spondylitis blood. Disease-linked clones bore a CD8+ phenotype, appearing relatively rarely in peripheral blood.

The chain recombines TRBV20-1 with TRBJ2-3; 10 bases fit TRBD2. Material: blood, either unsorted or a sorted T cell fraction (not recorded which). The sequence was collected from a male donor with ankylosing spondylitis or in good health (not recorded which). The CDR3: CSARDTSGGAKDTQYF. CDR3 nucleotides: TGCAGTGCTAGAGATACAAGCGGGGGGGCCAAAGATACGCAGTATTTT.